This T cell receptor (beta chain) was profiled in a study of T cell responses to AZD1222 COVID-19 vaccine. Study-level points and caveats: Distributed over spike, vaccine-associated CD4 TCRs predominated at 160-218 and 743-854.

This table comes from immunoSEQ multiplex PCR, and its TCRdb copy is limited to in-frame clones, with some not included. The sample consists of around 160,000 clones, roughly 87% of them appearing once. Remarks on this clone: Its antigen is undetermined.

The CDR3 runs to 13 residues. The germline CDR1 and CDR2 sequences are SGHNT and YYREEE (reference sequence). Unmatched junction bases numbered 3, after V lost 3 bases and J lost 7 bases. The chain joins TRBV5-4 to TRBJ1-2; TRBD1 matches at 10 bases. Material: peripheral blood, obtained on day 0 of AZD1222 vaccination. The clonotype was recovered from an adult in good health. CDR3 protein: CASSSGTGVGYTF. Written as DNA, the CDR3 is TGTGCCAGCAGCTCCGGGACAGGGGTTGGCTACACCTTC.